This T cell receptor beta chain was sequenced for a study of beta chain features in type 1 diabetes. Overall study results and limits: The study found moderately but significantly shorter TCRB CDR3s in all four CD4+ subsets of Type 1 diabetes patients. VDJ junctions sequenced from type 1 diabetes patients showed fewer insertions and more deletions.

The study reverse transcribed the entire isolated RNA, so it sequenced expressed TCRB transcripts. Assay used: immunoSEQ multiplex PCR; TCRdb lists only in-frame clones, some missing. The profile covers around 160,000 clones, with roughly 8% appearing a single time and approximately 0.54% taken by the ten largest. This clone was counted between two and nine times. Its antigen is unidentified. Germline V gives CDR1 LNHDA, CDR2 SQIVND (reference sequence). V lost 5 bases to trimming and J lost 6 bases; unmatched junction nucleotides: 12. The CDR3 extends over 17 amino acids. Blood was drawn once from each donor into heparinised tubes. The draws averaged roughly 120 mL. CD45RO/CCR7/CD25/CD127/CD95/CD27 staining was used to isolate CD4+ naive, central memory, regulatory and stem cell-like memory cells by sorting.

The gene calls are TRBV19 and TRBJ2-3, with 12 bases that match TRBD2. The specimen sequenced was central memory CD4+ T cells from blood. The receptor comes from a woman between 18 and 30 years old with type 1 diabetes. The CDR3 bases are TGTGCCAGTAGTCTCATGGCCAGGACTAGCGGGACCGATACGCAGTATTTT. Amino acids: CASSLMARTSGTDTQYF. Supplemented by reference TRBV19 and TRBJ2-3, the full variable domain reads DGGITQSPKYLFRKEGQNVTLSCEQNLNHDAMYWYRQDPGQGLRLIYYSQIVNDFQKGDIAEGYSVSREKKESFPLTVTSAQKNPTAFYLCASSLMARTSGTDTQYFGPGTRLTVL.